Following are 6 T cell receptor beta chains from one sample sequenced in a study of T-cell reconstitution after alpha-beta-depleted transplantation in children. Unique molecular identifiers tagged the TCRbeta library. TCRdb itself ran the PCR reads through MiXCR, one entry per CDR3 protein. This sample carries 450,000 to 600,000 distinct CDR3 sequences, less than 35% of them seen once, and the ten largest clones take 2% to 3%. Source: PBMCs from the stem cell graft donor, taken from the stem cell graft. All receptors come from a human donor who donated a stem cell graft to a child with aplastic anemia.

This clonotype showed up just a few times. V is TRBV7-2 and J is TRBJ2-5; unclear D gene. Germline-derived CDR1 and CDR2 are SGHTA and FQGNSA. CDR3 length equals 12 residues. Trimming took 4 bases from V and 5 from J, leaving 8 bases between them. CDR3 nucleotides: TGTGCCAGCAGCTACCCCCTCGAGACCCAGTACTTC. Protein sequence: CASSYPLETQYF.

The rearrangement uses TRBV18 and TRBJ2-7, with D unresolved. The germline gives CDR1 KGHSH, CDR2 LQKENI. The CDR3 is made up of 13 amino acids. V gave up 3 bases and J gave up 1 base, with 7 bases separating them. Here the CDR3 DNA reads TGTGCCAGCTCACCTCAGGAGTCCTACGAGCAGTACGTC. This gives the protein CASSPQESYEQYV.

The gene calls are TRBV4-2 and TRBJ2-5; 10 nucleotides match TRBD2. Germline loops: CDR1 LGHNA, CDR2 YNFKEQ. The CDR3 spans 19 residues. The ends lost 0 bases at V and 9 bases at J; junction bases unmatched: 19. CDR3 residues: CASSQESLASGSRIAAQYF. The DNA of the CDR3 is TGTGCCAGCAGCCAAGAGTCCTTGGCTAGCGGGAGTCGTATCGCGGCCCAGTACTTC.

The chain is built from TRBV20-1 and TRBJ2-3, with D perhaps assigned TRBD1 or TRBD2 (5 bases each). CDR1 and CDR2 from the germline V gene are DFQATT and SNEGSKA (reference sequence). This CDR3 contains 12 residues. Here the CDR3 reads CSERGGPDTQYF. DNA for the CDR3: TGCTCCGAGAGGGGTGGCCCAGATACGCAGTATTTT.

The chain uses TRBV6-1 and TRBJ1-1; D is uncertain. Trimming pared 6 bases from V and 2 bases from J, leaving 10 bases between. CDR1 is MNHNS and CDR2 is SASEGT in the germline V gene. The CDR3 is made up of 13 amino acids. The CDR3 spells CASSRQVNTEAFF. In nucleotides, the CDR3 is TGTGCCAGCAGCCGGCAGGTAAACACTGAAGCTTTCTTT.

This clonotype has only a few counts. V is TRBV4-3 and J is TRBJ2-3, with D maybe TRBD2 (5 bases). The CDR3 has 16 amino acids. CDR1 and CDR2 from the germline V gene are LGHNA and YSLEER. The V gene lost 0 bases and the J gene lost 4 bases, with 14 bases spanning the gap. DNA of the CDR3: TGCGCCAGCAGCCAAGACGGTGGAGGAGGCGCAGATACGCAGTATTTT. It translates to CASSQDGGGGADTQYF.